The following is a TCR beta chain sequence with its context. What it recognizes is unknown. The sample originates from a study of T cell repertoires in cytomegalovirus infection. Germline assignment: CDR1 SQVTM and CDR2 ANQGSEA. The V end was cut by 8 bases, the J end by 6 bases, with 16 bases between. There are 13 residues in the CDR3. Via MiXCR, TCRdb re-called the reads, giving one row per CDR3 protein. The data contain approximately 770,000 distinct CDR3 sequences, 25% to 30% of them singletons. The clonotype comes from a human donor in good health (CMV status not recorded). Some clones in this sample may be carry-over from other donors' samples. This specimen was cultured CD8+ T cells from PBMCs, taken from culture after CMV antigen stimulation. The chain links TRBV29-1 to TRBJ1-4, with D perhaps TRBD1 (5 bases). CDR3 sequence (DNA): TGCAGCTTCCTACGGGACGGTGATGAAAAACTGTTTTTT. This encodes CSFLRDGDEKLFF.